This TCR beta chain stems from a study of shared clonotypes between healthy human individuals. The assay was immunoSEQ multiplex PCR, and TCRdb's table has in-frame clones only and misses some. Here the sample spans roughly 500,000 clones, approximately 82% being singletons. Study-level points and caveats: The low donor count limited represented genetic and exposure-history diversity. Sequencing depth was expected to influence donor clonotype sharing.

Germline assignment: CDR1 MNHEY and CDR2 SVGAGI. V was shortened by 0 bases and J by 1 base, with 6 bases between the two germline ends. This CDR3 is 15 amino acids long. This clone was seen many times. Its specificity is unknown. Material: PBMCs. The TCR originated in a woman between 35 and 50 years old in good health. Some clones in this sample may be carry-over from other donors' samples. V is TRBV6-5 and J is TRBJ2-2, with D hard to call. In nucleotides, the CDR3 is TGTGCCAGCAGTTACTCGACGGTGAACACCGGGGAGCTGTTTTTT. Translated, it gives CASSYSTVNTGELFF.